The sample holds one count of the clone carrying this T cell receptor (beta chain). Antigen specificity is unknown. A v3.0 immunoSEQ assay was performed at survey level. Produced via immunoSEQ multiplex PCR; TCRdb's table is partial and in-frame only. Among roughly 28,000 clones, approximately 95% were seen once, and the ten largest hold around 7.4%. This entry is derived from a study of long-term antiretroviral therapy in people with HIV. Study findings and constraints: Older ART regimens may have been in use when blood was drawn between about 2004 and 2018. Even long-term ART left TRB diversity below transplant donor controls, despite gains.

Germline V gene sequence: CDR1 SNHLY, CDR2 FYNNEI. The CDR3 is made up of 16 amino acids. J gave up 5 bases and V 5 bases, and 13 bases lay outside the gene matches. Sequences were derived from unsorted PBMCs, sampled 5.3 years after starting antiretroviral therapy. The TCR comes from a man aged 25 to 45 with HIV. This chain links TRBV2 with TRBJ2-3; TRBD1 matches at 7 bases. The CDR3 region has the DNA TGTGCCAGCAGTACGAACTCGGGACAGAACCTAGATACGCAGTATTTT. Protein: CASSTNSGQNLDTQYF.